These 6 T cell receptor beta chains were all obtained from the same sample, sequenced in a study of blood T cell repertoires in COVID-19. This table comes from immunoSEQ multiplex PCR, and its TCRdb copy is limited to in-frame clones, with some not included. Of roughly 360,000 clones in the sample, roughly 77% were seen once. The sequencing input was peripheral blood. Receptors originate from a human donor with acute or convalescent COVID-19. The donor label of this sample is uncertain.

The gene calls are TRBV28 and TRBJ2-7, with D possibly being TRBD2 (6 bases). This CDR3 comprises 12 residues. Germline V lookup: CDR1 MDHEN, CDR2 SYDVKM. V was pared by 4 bases and J by 6 bases, with 10 bases between. CDR3 region: CASSSGRSEQYF. The CDR3 DNA reads TGTGCCAGCAGTTCTGGGAGGAGCGAGCAGTACTTC.

The chain has TRBV7-9 and TRBJ1-4, with 7 positions matching TRBD1. Germline V gene data show CDR1 as SEHNR and CDR2 as FQNEAQ (reference sequence). V lost 7 bases to trimming and J lost 3 bases; unmatched junction nucleotides: 8. This CDR3 has 15 residues. In nucleotides, the CDR3 is TGTGCCAGCACCGACAGGGCCGGAGCTAATGAAAAACTGTTTTTT. Protein: CASTDRAGANEKLFF.

V usage is TRBV7-9 and J usage is TRBJ1-3; 8 nucleotides line up with TRBD1. The CDR3 has 16 residues. V dropped 2 bases and J dropped 1; count of bases not matched to a gene: 4. Germline CDR1 SEHNR, CDR2 FQNEAQ (reference sequence). The CDR3 here is CASSLTGTGSGNTIYF. CDR3 coding DNA: TGTGCCAGCAGCTTAACCGGGACAGGTTCTGGAAACACCATATATTTT.

The chain carries TRBV2 and TRBJ1-2, with D possibly matching TRBD1 (5 bases). Germline-derived CDR1 and CDR2 are SNHLY and FYNNEI. This CDR3 is 13 amino acids long. Trimming removed 2 bases from V and 8 bases from J, with 12 bases in between. The CDR3 loop is CASSEQGTYGYTF. For the CDR3, the DNA is TGTGCCAGCAGTGAACAGGGAACCTACGGCTACACCTTC.

This chain uses TRBV2 with TRBJ2-7; 7 bases are a match to TRBD2. V lost 7 bases and J lost 4; bases outside the gene matches: 10. Germline V gene sequence: CDR1 SNHLY, CDR2 FYNNEI. This CDR3 is built from 14 residues. The CDR3 DNA sequence: TGTGCCAGCAAAAGGACTAGTATCATTTACGAGCAGTACTTC. It codes for CASKRTSIIYEQYF.

The gene calls are TRBV5-1 and TRBJ1-4; D not resolved. The length of the CDR3 is 13 residues. Germline loops: CDR1 SGHRS, CDR2 YFSETQ. V lost 3 bases and J 5 bases, leaving 8 bases between the germline ends. CDR3 DNA sequence: TGCGCCAGCAGCTCGGGGTTGAATGAAAAACTGTTTTTT. This encodes CASSSGLNEKLFF.